Presented here are 5 T cell receptor beta chains from one specimen sequenced in a study of T cells after yellow fever vaccination. TCRdb re-called the 5' RACE reads with MiXCR, one entry per CDR3 protein. This sample has 150,000 to 200,000 distinct CDR3 sequences, with around 7% found just once. Sequencing used CD4+ T cells sorted from PBMCs, obtained about 5 days after the first yellow fever vaccination. The source of these receptors is a man aged 18 to 30 who received the YFV17D yellow fever vaccine.

This clonotype was seen at least ten times. The chain recombines TRBV4-1 with TRBJ2-1; D tentatively reads TRBD1 or TRBD2 (6 bases each). The CDR3 is made up of 16 amino acids. CDR1 is MGHRA, CDR2 YSYEKL, per germline. Trimming shortened V by 0 bases and J by 6 bases, and 15 bases separated the two germline ends. DNA of the CDR3: TGCGCCAGCAGCCAAGAGAGGGGGGACACCCGCAATGAGCAGTTCTTC. Encoded protein: CASSQERGDTRNEQFF.

There are many counts of this clonotype. For the CDR3, the DNA is TGCGCCAGCAGCGCGGACAGTGGTAACTATGGCTACACCTTC. Translated: CASSADSGNYGYTF. The chain couples TRBV5-1 to TRBJ1-2, with D possibly being TRBD1 (6 bases). The V end lost 4 bases, the J end lost 1 base, and 11 bases lay between the germline ends. The CDR3 length is 14 residues. CDR1 is SGHRS, CDR2 YFSETQ, per germline.

In its sample, this clonotype was seen a few times. The germline gene is not matched at one end of the junction; a read error may be the cause. CDR3 loop: CCARRWGQGRLYEQYF. Written as DNA, the CDR3 is TGCTGTGCTAGACGGTGGGGACAGGGGAGGCTCTACGAGCAGTACTTC. J is TRBJ2-7 and V is TRBV20-1, with 10 positions matching TRBD1. The CDR3 sequence is 16 residues long. Germline lookup yields CDR1 DFQATT and CDR2 SNEGSKA (reference sequence).

V is TRBV12-3 or TRBV12-4 and J is TRBJ2-1; no reliable D call. The CDR3 sequence is 14 residues long. Trimming shortened V by 4 bases and J by 6 bases, and 13 bases separated the two germline ends. CDR3 coding DNA: TGTGCCAGCAGTTCCCCCACAAGGGCCAATGAGCAGTTCTTC. Its translation: CASSSPTRANEQFF.

This clonotype appeared a few times. The rearrangement joins TRBV3-1 to TRBJ1-5; D uncertain. The germline CDR1 and CDR2 sequences are LGHDT and YNNKEL (reference sequence). The ends were cut back, 2 bases at V and 7 bases at J, with 6 bases in the middle. The CDR3 runs 12 residues. The CDR3 loop reads CASSQNEQPQHF. CDR3 bases: TGTGCCAGCAGCCAAAACGAACAGCCCCAGCATTTT.